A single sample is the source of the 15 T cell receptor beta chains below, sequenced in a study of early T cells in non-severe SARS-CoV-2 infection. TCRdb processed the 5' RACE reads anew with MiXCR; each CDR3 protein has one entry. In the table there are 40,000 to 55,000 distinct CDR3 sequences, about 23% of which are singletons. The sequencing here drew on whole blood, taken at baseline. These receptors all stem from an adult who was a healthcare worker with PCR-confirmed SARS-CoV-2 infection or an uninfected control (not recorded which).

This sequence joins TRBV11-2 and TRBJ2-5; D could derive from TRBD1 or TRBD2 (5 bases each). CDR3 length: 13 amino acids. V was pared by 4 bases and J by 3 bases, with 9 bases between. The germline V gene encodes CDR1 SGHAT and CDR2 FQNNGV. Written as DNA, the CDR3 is TGTGCCAGCAGCTGGGACGGGGAAGAGACCCAGTACTTC. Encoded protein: CASSWDGEETQYF.

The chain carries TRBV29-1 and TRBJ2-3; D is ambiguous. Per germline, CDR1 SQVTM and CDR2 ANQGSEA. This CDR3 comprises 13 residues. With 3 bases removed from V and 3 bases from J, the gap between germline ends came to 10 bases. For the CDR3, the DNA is TGCAGCGTTGACCCGGAAGGGACAGATACGCAGTATTTT. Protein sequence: CSVDPEGTDTQYF.

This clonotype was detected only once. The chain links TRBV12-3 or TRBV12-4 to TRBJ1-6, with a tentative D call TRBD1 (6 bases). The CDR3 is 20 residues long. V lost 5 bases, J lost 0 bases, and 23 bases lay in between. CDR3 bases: TGTGCCAGCAGTCCCCGTCCCAGGGGCGTGCAAAGCTCCTATAATTCACCCCTCCACTTT. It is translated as CASSPRPRGVQSSYNSPLHF.

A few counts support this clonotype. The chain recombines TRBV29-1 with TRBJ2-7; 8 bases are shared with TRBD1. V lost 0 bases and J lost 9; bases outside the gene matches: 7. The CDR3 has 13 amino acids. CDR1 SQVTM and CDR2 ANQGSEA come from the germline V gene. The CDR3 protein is CSVEDQGQGGQYF. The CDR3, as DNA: TGCAGCGTTGAAGATCAAGGACAGGGCGGGCAGTACTTC.

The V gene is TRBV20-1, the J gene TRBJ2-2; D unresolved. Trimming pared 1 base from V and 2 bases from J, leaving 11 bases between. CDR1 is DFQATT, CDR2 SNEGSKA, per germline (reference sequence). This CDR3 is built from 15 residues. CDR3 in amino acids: CSARGPRPNTGELFF. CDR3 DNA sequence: TGCAGTGCTAGAGGTCCGCGACCAAACACCGGGGAGCTGTTTTTT.

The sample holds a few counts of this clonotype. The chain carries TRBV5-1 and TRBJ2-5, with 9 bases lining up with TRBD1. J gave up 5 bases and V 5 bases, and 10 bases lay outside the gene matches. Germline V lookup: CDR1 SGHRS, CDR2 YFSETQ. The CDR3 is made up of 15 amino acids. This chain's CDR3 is CASRQGTGPLETQYF. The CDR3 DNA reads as TGCGCCAGCAGGCAGGGGACAGGGCCCCTGGAGACCCAGTACTTC.

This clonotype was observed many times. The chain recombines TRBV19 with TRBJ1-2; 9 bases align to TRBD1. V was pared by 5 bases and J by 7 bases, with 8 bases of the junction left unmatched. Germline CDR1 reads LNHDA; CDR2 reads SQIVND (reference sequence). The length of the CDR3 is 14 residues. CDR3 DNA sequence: TGTGCCAGTAGTCCGGGACAGGGTCGCTCTGGCTACACCTTC. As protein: CASSPGQGRSGYTF.

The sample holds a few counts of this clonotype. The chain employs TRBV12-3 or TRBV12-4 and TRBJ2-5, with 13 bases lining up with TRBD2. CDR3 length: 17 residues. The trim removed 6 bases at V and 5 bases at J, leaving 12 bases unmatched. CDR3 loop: CASRPTLTSGGPETQYF. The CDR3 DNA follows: TGTGCCAGCAGACCGACCCTGACTAGCGGGGGGCCGGAGACCCAGTACTTC.

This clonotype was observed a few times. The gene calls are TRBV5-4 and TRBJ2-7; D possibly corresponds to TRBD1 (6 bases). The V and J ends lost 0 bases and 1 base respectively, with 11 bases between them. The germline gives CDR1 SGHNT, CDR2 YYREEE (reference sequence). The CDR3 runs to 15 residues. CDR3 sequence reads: CASSLEGGRSYEQYF. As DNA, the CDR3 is TGTGCCAGCAGCTTGGAAGGGGGAAGGTCCTACGAGCAGTACTTC.

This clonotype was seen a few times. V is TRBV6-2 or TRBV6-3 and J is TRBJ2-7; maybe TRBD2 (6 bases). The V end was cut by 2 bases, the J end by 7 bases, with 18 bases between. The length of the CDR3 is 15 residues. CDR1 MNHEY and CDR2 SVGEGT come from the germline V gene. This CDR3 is CASSYRRGVGREQYF. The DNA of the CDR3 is TGTGCCAGCAGTTACCGGCGCGGGGTCGGAAGGGAGCAGTACTTC.

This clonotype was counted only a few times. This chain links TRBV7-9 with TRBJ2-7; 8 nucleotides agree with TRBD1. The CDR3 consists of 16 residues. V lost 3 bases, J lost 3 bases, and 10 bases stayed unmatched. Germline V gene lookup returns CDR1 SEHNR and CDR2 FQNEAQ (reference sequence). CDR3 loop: CASSLGKTGDFYEQYF. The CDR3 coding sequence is TGTGCCAGCAGCTTGGGGAAGACAGGGGATTTCTACGAGCAGTACTTC.

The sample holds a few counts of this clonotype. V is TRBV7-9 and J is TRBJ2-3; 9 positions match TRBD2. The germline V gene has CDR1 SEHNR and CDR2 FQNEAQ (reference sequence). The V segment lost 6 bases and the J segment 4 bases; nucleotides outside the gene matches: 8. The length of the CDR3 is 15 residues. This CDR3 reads CASSPTSGWADTQYF. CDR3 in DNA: TGTGCCAGCAGTCCGACTAGCGGTTGGGCAGATACGCAGTATTTT.

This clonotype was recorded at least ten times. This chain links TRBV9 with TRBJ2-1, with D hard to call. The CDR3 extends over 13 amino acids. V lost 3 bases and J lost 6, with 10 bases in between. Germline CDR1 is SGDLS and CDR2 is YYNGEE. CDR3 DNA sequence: TGTGCCAGCAGCGGGGTGGACCCCAATGAGCAGTTCTTC. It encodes CASSGVDPNEQFF. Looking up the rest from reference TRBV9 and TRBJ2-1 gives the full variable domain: DSGVTQTPKHLITATGQRVTLRCSPRSGDLSVYWYQQSLDQGLQFLIQYYNGEERAKGNILERFSAQQFPDLHSELNLSSLELGDSALYFCASSGVDPNEQFFGPGTRLTVL.

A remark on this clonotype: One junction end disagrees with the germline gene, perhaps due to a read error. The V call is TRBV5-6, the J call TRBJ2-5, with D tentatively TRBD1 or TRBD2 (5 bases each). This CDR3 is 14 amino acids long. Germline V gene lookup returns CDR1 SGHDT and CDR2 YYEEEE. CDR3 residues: CASSLFGGQGTQYF. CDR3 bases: TGTGCCAGCAGCTTGTTTGGGGGTCAAGGGACCCAGTACTTC.

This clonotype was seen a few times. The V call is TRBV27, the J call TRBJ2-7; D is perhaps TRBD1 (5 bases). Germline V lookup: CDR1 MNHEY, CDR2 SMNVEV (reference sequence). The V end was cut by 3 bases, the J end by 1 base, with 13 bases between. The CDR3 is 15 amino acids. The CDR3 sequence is CASSFRPQGSYEQYF. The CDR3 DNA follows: TGTGCCAGCAGTTTCCGGCCTCAGGGTTCCTACGAGCAGTACTTC.